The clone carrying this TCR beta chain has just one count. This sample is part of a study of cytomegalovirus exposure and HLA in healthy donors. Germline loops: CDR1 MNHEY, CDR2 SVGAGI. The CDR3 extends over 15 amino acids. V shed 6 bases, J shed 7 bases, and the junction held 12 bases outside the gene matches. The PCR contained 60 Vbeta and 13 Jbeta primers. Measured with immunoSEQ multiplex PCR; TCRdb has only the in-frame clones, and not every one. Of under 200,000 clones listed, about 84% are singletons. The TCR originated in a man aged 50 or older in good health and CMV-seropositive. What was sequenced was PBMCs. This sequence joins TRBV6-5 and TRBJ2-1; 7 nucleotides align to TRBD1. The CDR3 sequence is CASSPDRAAFNEQFF. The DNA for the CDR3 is TGTGCCAGCAGCCCTGACAGGGCAGCATTTAATGAGCAGTTCTTC.